The 5 T cell receptor beta chains presented below share a single source sample, sequenced in a study of blood T cells in healthy people across ages. A J-beta primer mix and a sample-barcoded 5' primer were used in a second PCR of about 7 to 11 cycles. TCRdb ran MiXCR on the 5' RACE reads and lists one entry per CDR3 protein. Among roughly 1.9 million distinct CDR3 sequences listed, more than 35% were seen once. Sequenced sample: blood. Receptors originate from a human donor in good health.

The chain carries TRBV20-1 and TRBJ1-1; unclear D gene. V was clipped by 0 bases and J by 0 bases, with 8 bases between them. Germline lookup yields CDR1 DFQATT and CDR2 SNEGSKA (reference sequence). The CDR3 loop spans 14 amino acids. The CDR3 DNA sequence: TGCAGTGCTAGAGAACCGGGAATGAACACTGAAGCTTTCTTT. This gives the protein CSAREPGMNTEAFF.

V gene TRBV5-1 combines with J gene TRBJ2-4; 8 nucleotides agree with TRBD1. Germline CDR1 reads SGHRS; CDR2 reads YFSETQ. Trimming at V came to 4 bases and at J to 9 bases, leaving 12 bases not matched to a gene. CDR3 size: 15 residues. The CDR3 sequence is CASSQGQGRVSIQYF. DNA for the CDR3: TGCGCCAGCAGCCAAGGACAGGGTAGGGTTAGCATTCAGTACTTC.

The count of this clonotype is one. This chain joins TRBV5-5 and TRBJ1-1, with D perhaps TRBD1 (6 bases). V was pared by 0 bases and J by 4 bases, with 10 bases between. Germline V gene data show CDR1 as SGHKS and CDR2 as YYEKEE (reference sequence). The CDR3 is 14 residues long. The CDR3 protein is CASSLVSGVTEAFF. CDR3 nucleotide sequence: TGTGCCAGCAGCTTGGTATCAGGGGTCACTGAAGCTTTCTTT.

This chain joins TRBV7-2 and TRBJ2-5; weak D call: TRBD2 (5 bases). CDR3 length: 15 residues. V was shortened by 4 bases and J by 5 bases, with 17 bases between the two germline ends. Germline V gene lookup returns CDR1 SGHTA and CDR2 FQGNSA. This CDR3 reads CASSSRLRGQETQYF. The CDR3 DNA sequence: TGTGCCAGCAGCTCGAGACTTCGAGGGCAGGAGACCCAGTACTTC.

This clonotype was observed many times. The chain is built from TRBV4-3 and TRBJ1-6; 10 bases fit TRBD1. Trimming cost V 3 bases and J 8 bases; bases outside gene matches: 10. CDR1 LGHNA and CDR2 YSLEER come from the germline V gene. There are 17 residues in the CDR3. In nucleotides, the CDR3 is TGCGCCAGCAGCCAGGCGACAGGGGGCCTTAATGATTCACCCCTCCACTTT. Its translation is CASSQATGGLNDSPLHF.